The 5 T cell receptor beta chains given below trace back to one sample, sequenced in a study of T-cell memory formation after mild COVID-19. TCRdb reprocessed the 5' RACE reads via MiXCR and lists one record per CDR3 protein. The top ten clones hold around 27% of a sample with tens of thousands of distinct CDR3 sequences, 10% to 15% of them seen once. Specimen: PBMCs or a T cell subset sorted from them (not recorded which). Receptors were obtained from an adult woman who had mild COVID-19 (a few samples of this study predate the infection). Cell type and time point are not known.

The rearrangement uses TRBV5-1 and TRBJ1-2; 10 nucleotides line up with TRBD1. V lost 4 bases, J lost 2 bases, and 5 bases stayed unmatched. The CDR3 covers 15 residues. From germline, CDR1 is SGHRS and CDR2 YFSETQ. CDR3 bases: TGCGCCAGCAGCCCACTGGGACAGGGGAACTATGGCTACACCTTC. Translating it yields CASSPLGQGNYGYTF. Full variable domain (rest looked up from reference TRBV5-1 and TRBJ1-2): KAGVTQTPRYLIKTRGQQVTLSCSPISGHRSVSWYQQTPGQGLQFLFEYFSETQRNKGNFPGRFSGRQFSNSRSEMNVSTLELGDSALYLCASSPLGQGNYGYTFGSGTRLTVV.

The CDR3 sequence is CASSLAGISGSYEQYF. The CDR3 nucleotides read TGTGCCAGCAGCTTAGCCGGCATTAGCGGCTCCTACGAGCAGTACTTC. The V and J genes are TRBV7-8 and TRBJ2-7, with a weak D call TRBD2 (6 bases). V lost 0 bases, J lost 0 bases, and 12 bases lay in between. This CDR3 spans 16 amino acids. In germline, CDR1 is SGHVS, CDR2 FQNEAQ.

This clonotype was seen more than once but under ten times. The chain uses TRBV27 and TRBJ2-1; 9 positions match TRBD1. V shed 3 bases, J shed 3 bases, and the junction held 3 bases outside the gene matches. Germline CDR1 and CDR2: MNHEY and SMNVEV (reference sequence). The CDR3 loop spans 15 amino acids. The CDR3 DNA sequence: TGTGCCAGCAGTTTGGGGACAGGGATCTACAATGAGCAGTTCTTC. Translation gives CASSLGTGIYNEQFF.

The chain carries TRBV9 and TRBJ2-7; 7 nucleotides match TRBD1. The germline gives CDR1 SGDLS, CDR2 YYNGEE. The J segment lost 5 bases and the V segment lost 3 bases, leaving 5 bases of the junction unmatched. CDR3 length equals 13 residues. The CDR3 DNA sequence: TGTGCCAGCAGCGCCTTTCAGGGGGACGAGCAGTACTTC. Its translation is CASSAFQGDEQYF.

In this sample, this clonotype turned up many times. The chain combines TRBV3-1 with TRBJ2-5; 14 nucleotides line up with TRBD2. Trimming removed 5 bases from V and 5 bases from J; junction bases left unmatched: 7. Germline V gives CDR1 LGHDT, CDR2 YNNKEL (reference sequence). The CDR3 is 16 residues long. In DNA, the CDR3 is TGTGCCAGCAGCTCGACTAGCGGGAGGGCCGCGGAGACCCAGTACTTC. It is translated as CASSSTSGRAAETQYF.